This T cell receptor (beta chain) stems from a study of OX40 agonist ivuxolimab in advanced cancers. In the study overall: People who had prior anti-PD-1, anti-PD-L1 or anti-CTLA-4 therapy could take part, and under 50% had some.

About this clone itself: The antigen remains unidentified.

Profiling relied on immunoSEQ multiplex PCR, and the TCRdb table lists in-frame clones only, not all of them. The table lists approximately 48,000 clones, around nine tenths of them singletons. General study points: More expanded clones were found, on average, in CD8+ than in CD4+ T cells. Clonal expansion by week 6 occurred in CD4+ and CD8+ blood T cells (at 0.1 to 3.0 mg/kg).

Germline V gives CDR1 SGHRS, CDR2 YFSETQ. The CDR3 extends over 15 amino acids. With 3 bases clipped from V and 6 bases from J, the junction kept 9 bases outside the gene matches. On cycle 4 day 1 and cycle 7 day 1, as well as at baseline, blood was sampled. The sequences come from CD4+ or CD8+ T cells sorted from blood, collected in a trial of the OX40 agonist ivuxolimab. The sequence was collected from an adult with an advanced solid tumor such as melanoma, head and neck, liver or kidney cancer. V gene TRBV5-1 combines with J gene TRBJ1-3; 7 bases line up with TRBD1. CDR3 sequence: CASSYSTGYENTIYF. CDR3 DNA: TGCGCCAGCAGCTATTCGACAGGGTACGAAAACACCATATATTTT. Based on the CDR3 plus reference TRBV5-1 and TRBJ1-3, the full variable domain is KAGVTQTPRYLIKTRGQQVTLSCSPISGHRSVSWYQQTPGQGLQFLFEYFSETQRNKGNFPGRFSGRQFSNSRSEMNVSTLELGDSALYLCASSYSTGYENTIYFGEGSWLTVV.